Following are 27 T cell receptor beta chains from one sample sequenced in a study of shared clonotypes between healthy human individuals (TCRdb year 2020). Library construction relied on the immunoSEQ multiplex PCR assay. Sourced from immuneACCESS, this table was stored by TCRdb with only in-frame sequences that have V and J called. A share of the clones is absent; for the studies checked, an unresolved V gene accounts for under half, and the remainder has no known explanation. This sample lists roughly 2.5 million clones; around 94% were detected once. The biggest ten clones account for about 0.13% of the sample. The sequenced material came from naive CD4+ T cells sorted from blood. The cell subset or site label for this specimen denotes: CD45RA+ positively selected. Receptor source: a man between 18 and 29 years old in good health.

This rearrangement joins TRBV5-4 to TRBJ1-1, with D possibly matching TRBD1 (5 bases). CDR3 length: 16 amino acids. Trimming removed 1 base from V and 0 bases from J, with 13 bases in between. CDR1 SGHNT and CDR2 YYREEE come from the germline V gene (reference sequence). CDR3 nucleotide sequence: TGTGCCAGCAGCTTGCCCACAGGTTCCCTGAACACTGAAGCTTTCTTT. It translates to CASSLPTGSLNTEAFF.

This clone was recorded only once. The same CDR3 can be traced to other DNA sequences in this sample. The J gene is TRBJ2-2, the V gene TRBV6-1; tentatively, D is TRBD1 (6 bases). V lost 1 base and J 0 bases, leaving 6 bases between the germline ends. CDR1 is MNHNS, CDR2 SASEGT, per germline. This CDR3 is 15 amino acids long. CDR3 amino acids: CASSEGTANTGELFF. Here the CDR3 DNA reads TGTGCCAGCAGTGAAGGGACAGCGAACACCGGGGAGCTGTTTTTT.

This rearrangement joins TRBV7-2 to TRBJ1-1; possible D gene TRBD1, 6 bases. V dropped 0 bases and J dropped 5 bases, with 13 bases sitting between them. CDR3 length: 15 amino acids. CDR1 and CDR2 from the germline V gene are SGHTA and FQGNSA. CDR3 in DNA: TGTGCCAGCAGCTTAGCGTCAGGGGCCTGGACTGAAGCTTTCTTT. Encoded protein: CASSLASGAWTEAFF.

Worth noting for this clone: The conserved final phenylalanine or tryptophan is absent from the CDR3, which likely points to a read error. It is unclear where the CDR3 begins or ends on the DNA, so no DNA is shown, and the CDR3 is as TCRdb lists it. The J gene is TRBJ2-7, the V gene TRBV6-5. Germline assignment: CDR1 MNHEY and CDR2 SVGAGI. The CDR3 length equals 10 residues, ends included. CDR3 region: CASSYSQGGI.

The chain has TRBV10-3 and TRBJ1-1; 7 bases are shared with TRBD1. V lost 10 bases to trimming and J lost 2 bases; unmatched junction nucleotides: 10. Germline CDR1 reads ENHRY; CDR2 reads SYGVKD. This CDR3 comprises 14 residues. In DNA, the CDR3 is TGTGCCACACAACAGGGGCGCGATAACACTGAAGCTTTCTTT. This gives the protein CATQQGRDNTEAFF.

The chain uses TRBV15 and TRBJ1-1; D is unclear. Germline CDR1 and CDR2: LNHNV and YYDKDF (reference sequence). The CDR3 has 17 amino acids. Trimming took off 0 bases at V and 7 bases at J, with 21 bases between the two ends. CDR3 protein: CATSREPLGRGLDEAFF. CDR3 DNA: TGTGCCACCAGCAGAGAGCCGCTCGGCCGAGGACTGGATGAAGCTTTCTTT.

This clone has just one count. The chain joins TRBV10-3 to TRBJ2-2, with TRBD1 identical over 9 bases. The germline V gene has CDR1 ENHRY and CDR2 SYGVKD. Trimming at V came to 5 bases and at J to 2 bases, leaving 3 bases not matched to a gene. The CDR3 contains 15 residues. The CDR3 DNA sequence: TGTGCCATCAGTCCGGACAGGGGAAACACCGGGGAGCTGTTTTTT. This sequence encodes CAISPDRGNTGELFF.

The J gene is TRBJ1-6, the V gene TRBV5-5; TRBD1 agrees at 9 bases. CDR1 and CDR2 (germline): SGHKS, YYEKEE (reference sequence). Trimming at V came to 4 bases and at J to 5 bases, leaving 4 bases not matched to a gene. This CDR3 has 15 amino acids. The CDR3 coding sequence is TGTGCCAGCAGCCCCGGGACAGGGAATAATTCACCCCTCCACTTT. This translates into CASSPGTGNNSPLHF.

Regarding this clone: The same CDR3 arises from other DNA sequences in this sample as well. The CDR3 is CASSPDRVSPLHF. In nucleotides, the CDR3 is TGTGCCAGCAGTCCAGACAGGGTTTCACCCCTCCACTTT. V usage is TRBV27 and J usage is TRBJ1-6; 7 nucleotides align to TRBD1. In germline, CDR1 is MNHEY, CDR2 SMNVEV (reference sequence). This CDR3 has 13 residues. After removal of 5 bases from V and 9 bases from J, the junction contained 4 bases not matched to a gene.

The genes are TRBV7-8 and TRBJ2-5; 11 nucleotides line up with TRBD1. This CDR3 has 15 residues. Germline CDR1 SGHVS, CDR2 FQNEAQ. The J segment lost 4 bases and the V segment lost 5 bases, leaving 6 bases of the junction unmatched. The CDR3, as DNA: TGTGCCAGCAGCGTTACCGGGACAGGGGGAGAGACCCAGTACTTC. This sequence encodes CASSVTGTGGETQYF.

This chain joins TRBV9 and TRBJ1-3, with D hard to call. V was trimmed by 0 bases and J by 6 bases, leaving 16 bases between them. There are 16 residues in the CDR3. CDR1 is SGDLS, CDR2 YYNGEE, per germline. CDR3 protein: CASSVAIGKKENTIYF. The CDR3 DNA reads TGTGCCAGCAGCGTAGCTATCGGGAAGAAGGAAAACACCATATATTTT. The variable domain in full, completed from reference TRBV9 and TRBJ1-3, reads DSGVTQTPKHLITATGQRVTLRCSPRSGDLSVYWYQQSLDQGLQFLIQYYNGEERAKGNILERFSAQQFPDLHSELNLSSLELGDSALYFCASSVAIGKKENTIYFGEGSWLTVV.

This clone was counted only a few times. The rearrangement joins TRBV6-4 to TRBJ1-1; D unresolved. V lost 3 bases to trimming and J lost 2 bases, with 10 bases between them. Germline V CDR1 and CDR2: MRHNA, SNTAGT. This CDR3 comprises 14 residues. CDR3 nucleotide sequence: TGTGCCAGCAGTGAAGCAGGATCCAACACTGAAGCTTTCTTT. This encodes CASSEAGSNTEAFF.

The chain uses TRBV7-2 and TRBJ2-7; 9 nucleotides line up with TRBD1. With 6 bases clipped from V and 9 bases from J, the junction kept 9 bases outside the gene matches. Germline V gives CDR1 SGHTA, CDR2 FQGNSA. This CDR3 comprises 13 residues. Here the CDR3 reads CASRSGTGNAQYF. The CDR3 nucleotides are TGTGCCAGCAGGTCCGGGACAGGGAACGCGCAGTACTTC.

This sequence joins TRBV19 and TRBJ1-2; 9 bases agree with TRBD1. V trimming: 9 bases; J trimming: 8 bases; junction bases outside the gene matches: 13. Germline-derived CDR1 and CDR2 are LNHDA and SQIVND (reference sequence). The CDR3 is 14 residues long. The CDR3 here is CASSTGQGFRGYTF. The CDR3 DNA reads TGTGCCAGCTCGACCGGACAGGGGTTTCGAGGCTACACCTTC.

This clone was recorded only once. This rearrangement joins TRBV11-2 to TRBJ2-1, with 9 nucleotides matching TRBD1. Germline assignment: CDR1 SGHAT and CDR2 FQNNGV. V lost 6 bases, J lost 8 bases, and 11 bases stayed unmatched. The CDR3 length is 15 residues. This CDR3 is CASRPPGQGYDEQFF. DNA of the CDR3: TGTGCCAGCAGACCTCCGGGACAGGGTTACGATGAGCAGTTCTTC.

CDR3 region: CASIPSDCEQYF. The CDR3 coding sequence is TGTGCCAGTATCCCTTCAGACTGCGAGCAGTACTTC. The genes are TRBV19 and TRBJ2-7; no reliable D call. Per germline, CDR1 LNHDA and CDR2 SQIVND (reference sequence). The CDR3 consists of 12 residues. Deletions cut 7 bases from V and 6 bases from J, with 13 bases between.

This chain links TRBV7-9 with TRBJ2-7; perhaps D is TRBD1 or TRBD2 (5 bases each). Per germline, CDR1 SEHNR and CDR2 FQNEAQ (reference sequence). Trimming removed 5 bases from V and 0 bases from J, with 11 bases in between. This CDR3 region has 14 residues. CDR3 sequence: CASSTTGTSYEQYF. Here the CDR3 DNA reads TGTGCCAGCAGCACCACCGGGACCTCCTACGAGCAGTACTTC.

The chain joins TRBV10-3 to TRBJ1-6; 7 bases are shared with TRBD1. The CDR3 sequence is 13 residues long. The germline V gene encodes CDR1 ENHRY and CDR2 SYGVKD. V dropped 7 bases and J dropped 8; count of bases not matched to a gene: 5. CDR3 loop: CAIKSQGDSPLHF. CDR3 DNA sequence: TGTGCCATCAAGTCCCAGGGGGATTCACCCCTCCACTTT.

The J gene is TRBJ2-1, the V gene TRBV7-2; 12 bases align to TRBD2. The V segment lost 1 base and the J segment 10 bases; nucleotides outside the gene matches: 5. The CDR3 loop spans 15 amino acids. Looked up from germline, CDR1 is SGHTA and CDR2 is FQGNSA. The CDR3 spells CASSLDTSGGREQFF. The CDR3 coding sequence is TGTGCCAGCAGCTTAGACACTAGCGGGGGGCGAGAGCAGTTCTTC.

This chain connects TRBV4-1 to TRBJ2-7; 9 positions agree with TRBD1. The junction had 1 base not matched to a gene; V was cut back by 1 base and J by 3 bases. The CDR3 has 14 residues. Germline CDR1 reads MGHRA; CDR2 reads YSYEKL. The CDR3 here is CASSQGTGVYEQYF. CDR3 sequence (DNA): TGCGCCAGCAGCCAAGGGACAGGGGTCTACGAGCAGTACTTC.

The chain joins TRBV5-1 to TRBJ2-6, with a possible D match to TRBD1 (6 bases). CDR3 length: 20 residues. The V end was cut by 1 base, the J end by 0 bases, with 20 bases between. Germline V gene data show CDR1 as SGHRS and CDR2 as YFSETQ. CDR3 in amino acids: CASSLRSLGRDNSGANVLTF. The CDR3 region has the DNA TGCGCCAGCAGCTTGCGCTCCTTAGGCCGGGACAACTCTGGGGCCAACGTCCTGACTTTC.

V and J are TRBV6-1 and TRBJ1-5; possibly TRBD1 for D (6 bases). Germline CDR1 reads MNHNS; CDR2 reads SASEGT. The germline V and J ends were trimmed by 10 bases and 6 bases, with 16 bases remaining between them. The CDR3 runs 13 residues. The CDR3 DNA sequence: TGTGCCACAGGACATGGGGGCTCTCAGCCCCAGCATTTT. Its protein product is CATGHGGSQPQHF.

The V call is TRBV2, the J call TRBJ2-3, with D perhaps TRBD2 (6 bases). V lost 8 bases to trimming and J lost 2 bases, with 17 bases between them. Germline-derived CDR1 and CDR2 are SNHLY and FYNNEI. CDR3 size: 15 residues. The CDR3: CASSGERAPTDTQYF. The CDR3 DNA is TGTGCCAGCTCCGGGGAGCGGGCCCCCACAGATACGCAGTATTTT.

The V call is TRBV9, the J call TRBJ1-2; a weak D match, TRBD1 (5 bases). V gave up 4 bases and J gave up 2 bases, with 15 bases separating them. The CDR3 is 15 amino acids. Germline CDR1 is SGDLS and CDR2 is YYNGEE. The CDR3 DNA reads as TGTGCCAGCAGCCGGGGGAATATTGGAAACTATGGCTACACCTTC. Translation gives CASSRGNIGNYGYTF.

CDR3 amino acids: CATSRDHGETYEQYF. CDR3 coding DNA: TGTGCCACCAGCAGAGATCATGGGGAAACCTACGAGCAGTACTTC. This chain uses TRBV15 with TRBJ2-7; D is unclear. Per germline, CDR1 LNHNV and CDR2 YYDKDF (reference sequence). The CDR3 runs to 15 residues. Trimming shortened V by 0 bases and J by 2 bases, and 11 bases separated the two germline ends.

The V call is TRBV30, the J call TRBJ1-4, with TRBD1 identical over 9 bases. Unmatched junction bases numbered 7, after V lost 1 base and J lost 7 bases. This CDR3 comprises 15 residues. The germline V gene has CDR1 GTSNPN and CDR2 SVGIG (reference sequence). DNA for the CDR3: TGTGCCTGGAGTGGGGTGACAGGGGGGTCTGAAAAACTGTTTTTT. Protein sequence: CAWSGVTGGSEKLFF.

V usage is TRBV2 and J usage is TRBJ2-1; 8 positions agree with TRBD2. Per germline, CDR1 SNHLY and CDR2 FYNNEI. CDR3 size: 15 residues. J lost 1 base, V lost 3 bases, and 2 bases had no gene match. Here the CDR3 reads CASSEASGSYNEQFF. DNA for the CDR3: TGTGCCAGCAGTGAGGCTAGCGGGTCCTACAATGAGCAGTTCTTC.